Below are 21 T cell receptor beta chains sequenced from a single sample in a study of blood T cell repertoires in COVID-19. This table comes from immunoSEQ multiplex PCR, and its TCRdb copy is limited to in-frame clones, with some not included. The table has some 49,000 clones, 75% to 95% seen once. The sequenced material came from peripheral blood. The origin of the receptors is a man between 45 and 60 years old with active COVID-19.

The chain is built from TRBV4-1 and TRBJ2-5, with D possibly TRBD2 on 6 matching bases. The V end was cut by 1 base, the J end by 4 bases, with 10 bases between. The germline CDR1 and CDR2 sequences are MGHRA and YSYEKL. CDR3 length equals 14 residues. The CDR3 region has the DNA TGCGCCAGCAGCCAAGTGGGCGGGGTAGAGACCCAGTACTTC. The encoded protein is CASSQVGGVETQYF.

This chain joins TRBV29-1 and TRBJ1-1, with D possibly being TRBD1 (5 bases). This CDR3 is 12 amino acids long. The ends were cut back, 3 bases at V and 10 bases at J, with 15 bases in the middle. The germline V gene has CDR1 SQVTM and CDR2 ANQGSEA. This CDR3 is CSVEEGSRGAFF. The CDR3 bases are TGCAGCGTTGAGGAGGGCAGTAGGGGAGCTTTCTTT.

The chain links TRBV21-1 to TRBJ2-7; the table names TRBD1, a call not compared with the DNA. TRBV21-1 represents a pseudogene. The CDR3 totals 15 residues. CDR3 in DNA: TGTGCCAGCAGCAAAGGGACAGGGATGGCGGGCGAGCAGTACTTC. Amino acids: CASSKGTGMAGEQYF.

The gene calls are TRBV27 and TRBJ1-6, with 11 bases matching TRBD1. The CDR3 has 15 residues. The germline V gene encodes CDR1 MNHEY and CDR2 SMNVEV (reference sequence). V shed 3 bases, J shed 7 bases, and the junction held 2 bases outside the gene matches. The CDR3 protein is CASSFGTGGNSPLHF. CDR3 sequence (DNA): TGTGCCAGCAGTTTTGGGACAGGGGGAAATTCACCCCTCCACTTT.

This rearrangement joins TRBV5-1 to TRBJ1-1; weak D call: TRBD1 (5 bases). This CDR3 is 16 amino acids long. With 0 bases removed from V and 5 bases from J, the gap between germline ends came to 17 bases. The V gene's germline CDR1 is SGHRS and CDR2 YFSETQ. The CDR3 spells CASSLAGRGKGTEAFF. CDR3 nucleotide sequence: TGCGCCAGCAGCTTGGCCGGTAGGGGCAAAGGGACTGAAGCTTTCTTT.

The J gene is TRBJ2-5, the V gene TRBV7-7, with a possible D match to TRBD1 (8 bases). This CDR3 is built from 13 residues. Germline-derived CDR1 and CDR2 are SSHAT and FNYEAQ (reference sequence). V gave up 1 base and J gave up 7 bases, with 10 bases separating them. CDR3 nucleotide sequence: TGTGCCAGCAGCTTAGACAGGGGGGGGACCCAGTACTTC. Its translation is CASSLDRGGTQYF.

The chain links TRBV2 to TRBJ1-6, with 10 positions matching TRBD1. The germline CDR1 and CDR2 sequences are SNHLY and FYNNEI. V lost 9 bases to trimming and J lost 13 bases; unmatched junction nucleotides: 9. The CDR3 covers 13 residues. CDR3 region: CASPRDRGGPLHF. Here the CDR3 DNA reads TGTGCCAGTCCAAGGGACAGGGGCGGGCCCCTCCACTTT.

The chain uses TRBV5-5 and TRBJ2-7; tentatively, D is TRBD2 (6 bases). V dropped 3 bases and J dropped 4 bases, with 17 bases sitting between them. The CDR3 length is 15 residues. Germline CDR1 is SGHKS and CDR2 is YYEKEE (reference sequence). This CDR3 is CASSSTWEDLYEQYF. The DNA for the CDR3 is TGTGCCAGCAGCTCTACCTGGGAGGATCTTTACGAGCAGTACTTC.

The CDR3 nucleotides are TGTGCCTGGAGCGGAGGGTCTGAGAATTCACCCCTCCACTTT. This sequence encodes CAWSGGSENSPLHF. The genes are TRBV30 and TRBJ1-6; no firm D call. From germline, CDR1 is GTSNPN and CDR2 SVGIG (reference sequence). V lost 3 bases, J lost 7 bases, and 13 bases lay in between. The CDR3 length is 14 residues.

Here the CDR3 reads CASSIGTTGLGTEQYF. The CDR3 region has the DNA TGTGCCAGTAGTATAGGGACGACAGGTTTGGGAACCGAGCAGTACTTC. The V and J genes are TRBV19 and TRBJ2-7; a weak D match, TRBD1 (6 bases). The V end lost 1 base, the J end lost 6 bases, and 19 bases lay between the germline ends. Germline values: CDR1 LNHDA, CDR2 SQIVND (reference sequence). CDR3 length: 16 residues.

The J gene is TRBJ2-3, the V gene TRBV19, with TRBD2 matching 7 bases. Trimming at V came to 10 bases and at J to 4 bases, leaving 8 bases not matched to a gene. Per germline, CDR1 LNHDA and CDR2 SQIVND (reference sequence). The CDR3 covers 13 residues. The CDR3 here is CATRRERADTQYF. The DNA for the CDR3 is TGTGCCACGCGGCGGGAGAGGGCAGATACGCAGTATTTT.

The rearrangement links TRBV30 to TRBJ1-2; D unclear. V was trimmed by 4 bases and J by 10 bases, leaving 22 bases between them. The CDR3 length is 14 residues. Germline V lookup: CDR1 GTSNPN, CDR2 SVGIG (reference sequence). The CDR3 sequence is CAWNPGSPGEDYTF. Here the CDR3 DNA reads TGTGCCTGGAACCCCGGGAGTCCGGGTGAGGACTACACCTTC.

The gene calls are TRBV4-2 and TRBJ2-1; TRBD2 agrees at 7 bases. Germline V gene sequence: CDR1 LGHNA, CDR2 YNFKEQ. The CDR3 consists of 13 residues. V lost 2 bases and J lost 9; bases outside the gene matches: 4. The chain's CDR3 is CASSQRLAVEQFF. CDR3 DNA: TGTGCCAGCAGCCAAAGACTAGCAGTTGAGCAGTTCTTC.

This clone was recorded once. V gene TRBV4-1 combines with J gene TRBJ2-3, with 11 bases matching TRBD2. Looked up from germline, CDR1 is MGHRA and CDR2 is YSYEKL. This CDR3 has 16 amino acids. V lost 1 base to trimming and J lost 2 bases; unmatched junction nucleotides: 2. Here the CDR3 reads CASSQVAGGNTDTQYF. The CDR3 region has the DNA TGCGCCAGCAGCCAAGTAGCGGGGGGGAACACAGATACGCAGTATTTT.

The chain uses TRBV28 and TRBJ1-2; TRBD1 is a possible D gene (5 bases). Germline CDR1 reads MDHEN; CDR2 reads SYDVKM. Trimming left V 7 bases short and J 8 bases short, with 17 bases between. The CDR3 extends over 13 amino acids. CDR3 residues: CASTQTDRGGYTF. The CDR3 DNA follows: TGTGCCAGCACCCAGACAGACCGCGGAGGCTACACCTTC.

CDR3 in amino acids: CASSLGVARSTDTQYF. In nucleotides, the CDR3 is TGCGCCAGCAGCTTGGGGGTAGCGAGAAGCACAGATACGCAGTATTTT. The chain joins TRBV5-1 to TRBJ2-3, with D possibly TRBD2 on 5 matching bases. Trimming removed 0 bases at V and 0 bases at J, with 11 bases between. The CDR3 is 16 amino acids. Germline CDR1 and CDR2: SGHRS and YFSETQ.

This sequence joins TRBV5-1 and TRBJ2-5; D gene uncertain. Between the trimmed V and J ends, which lost 5 bases and 0 bases, there was a span of 11 bases. The CDR3 length is 14 residues. Germline assignment: CDR1 SGHRS and CDR2 YFSETQ. CDR3 nucleotides: TGCGCCAGCAGACCAACAGAGTACCAAGAGACCCAGTACTTC. This translates into CASRPTEYQETQYF.

J is TRBJ2-3 and V is TRBV5-1; 11 nucleotides line up with TRBD2. V shed 4 bases, J shed 3 bases, and the junction held 4 bases outside the gene matches. This CDR3 has 15 amino acids. The germline CDR1 and CDR2 sequences are SGHRS and YFSETQ. The CDR3 DNA reads TGCGCCAGCAGCCTGGGGACTAGCGGTACAGATACGCAGTATTTT. Its protein product is CASSLGTSGTDTQYF.

The rearrangement links TRBV4-2 to TRBJ2-2, with 10 bases that match TRBD1. This CDR3 is built from 15 residues. Germline trimming cut 4 bases from V and 5 bases from J; bases unmatched to any gene: 4. Germline CDR1 and CDR2: LGHNA and YNFKEQ. The CDR3 spells CASSPRDRGTGELFF. CDR3 coding DNA: TGTGCCAGCAGCCCCCGGGACAGGGGAACCGGGGAGCTGTTTTTT.

J is TRBJ2-7 and V is TRBV5-1; 9 bases line up with TRBD1. The germline gives CDR1 SGHRS, CDR2 YFSETQ. Unmatched junction bases numbered 1, after V lost 4 bases and J lost 2 bases. This CDR3 region has 13 residues. This CDR3 reads CASSGTGPYEQYF. The DNA of the CDR3 is TGCGCCAGCAGCGGGACAGGGCCCTACGAGCAGTACTTC.

The V gene is TRBV12-5, the J gene TRBJ2-3; 12 bases fit TRBD1. V trimming: 6 bases; J trimming: 4 bases; junction bases outside the gene matches: 5. Germline CDR1 is LGHNT and CDR2 is FRNRAP. The CDR3 has 15 residues. As DNA, the CDR3 is TGTGCTAGTGGATCCGGGACAGGGGGCGCAGATACGCAGTATTTT. Translation: CASGSGTGGADTQYF.